The 19 T cell receptor beta chains below come from one sample, sequenced in a study of identical twins (dated by TCRdb to the mid-2010s). Libraries were built with 5' RACE. The sequencer was an Illumina HiSeq 2000. TCRdb handled the public reads itself, with Q25 trimming in fastp and clone calling in MiXCR, and kept productive beta chains. Each record represents a unique CDR3 protein, reported with the most common genes and DNA among its rows. The sample table shows hundreds of thousands of distinct CDR3 sequences, and roughly 6% are seen once. The ten largest clones represent roughly 2% of the sample. Sequences were obtained from naive T cells sorted from blood. This specimen's cell subset or site label, interpreted: cells isolated with a human naive T-cell isolation kit. The receptors stem from a man aged 18 to 29 in good health.

Ten or more counts support this clonotype. This sequence joins TRBV18 and TRBJ2-7; D is undetermined. Germline V gene data show CDR1 as KGHSH and CDR2 as LQKENI. There are 12 residues in the CDR3. Between the trimmed V and J ends, which lost 1 base and 6 bases, there was a span of 7 bases. CDR3 bases: TGTGCCAGCTCACCACTTACCTCCGAGCAGTACTTC. The encoded protein is CASSPLTSEQYF. The variable domain in full, completed from reference TRBV18 and TRBJ2-7, reads NAGVMQNPRHLVRRRGQEARLRCSPMKGHSHVYWYRQLPEEGLKFMVYLQKENIIDESGMPKERFSAEFPKEGPSILRIQQVVRGDSAAYFCASSPLTSEQYFGPGTRLTVT.

This clonotype was counted at least ten times. The J gene is TRBJ2-1, the V gene TRBV6-5; 14 positions agree with TRBD2. V shed 0 bases and J 7 bases; nucleotides not matched to a gene: 8. Germline loops: CDR1 MNHEY, CDR2 SVGAGI. The CDR3 is 18 residues long. CDR3 DNA sequence: TGTGCCAGCAGTTACTCCTCCGGGACTAGCGGGAGTATTAATGAGCAGTTCTTC. Protein sequence: CASSYSSGTSGSINEQFF.

This clonotype has only a few counts. The chain recombines TRBV6-1 with TRBJ2-5, with 8 nucleotides matching TRBD1. Germline V lookup: CDR1 MNHNS, CDR2 SASEGT. This CDR3 is built from 14 residues. The junction had 10 bases not matched to a gene; V was cut back by 6 bases and J by 7 bases. CDR3 region: CASRGQVHPGTQYF. The CDR3, as DNA: TGTGCCAGCAGGGGACAGGTGCACCCTGGGACCCAGTACTTC.

This clonotype has at least ten counts. The chain couples TRBV20-1 to TRBJ1-5; D is ambiguous. Germline V CDR1 and CDR2: DFQATT, SNEGSKA (reference sequence). The V end was cut by 4 bases, the J end by 0 bases, with 7 bases between. CDR3 size: 13 residues. Here the CDR3 DNA reads TGCAGTGCTAACGGGGTTAGCAATCAGCCCCAGCATTTT. This sequence encodes CSANGVSNQPQHF.

This clonotype was observed many times. V usage is TRBV7-2 and J usage is TRBJ2-1; 10 positions match TRBD1. V was clipped by 1 base and J by 6 bases; unmatched bases: 3. This CDR3 spans 15 amino acids. Germline V lookup: CDR1 SGHTA, CDR2 FQGNSA. CDR3: CASSLGQGAFNEQFF. The DNA of the CDR3 is TGTGCCAGCAGCTTAGGACAGGGGGCCTTCAATGAGCAGTTCTTC.

This clonotype was counted ten times or more. The rearrangement joins TRBV5-1 to TRBJ1-1; a possible D gene is TRBD1 (5 bases). CDR1 SGHRS and CDR2 YFSETQ come from the germline V gene. The CDR3 runs 16 residues. The V gene lost 0 bases and the J gene lost 2 bases, with 14 bases spanning the gap. The CDR3 sequence: CASSLVFTQGNTEAFF. CDR3 sequence (DNA): TGCGCCAGCAGCTTGGTATTCACCCAGGGTAACACTGAAGCTTTCTTT. Supplemented by reference TRBV5-1 and TRBJ1-1, the full variable domain reads KAGVTQTPRYLIKTRGQQVTLSCSPISGHRSVSWYQQTPGQGLQFLFEYFSETQRNKGNFPGRFSGRQFSNSRSEMNVSTLELGDSALYLCASSLVFTQGNTEAFFGQGTRLTVV.

As DNA, the CDR3 is TGTGCCAGCAGTTTAACCCTGGACAGAAAGGTGAACTTGGAGCAGTACTTC. It is translated as CASSLTLDRKVNLEQYF. The chain is built from TRBV28 and TRBJ2-7; possible D gene TRBD1, 6 bases. The CDR3 has 17 amino acids. V was pared by 2 bases and J by 7 bases, with 24 bases between. CDR1 MDHEN and CDR2 SYDVKM come from the germline V gene.

This clonotype was seen only a few times. This rearrangement joins TRBV2 to TRBJ1-3; D remains ambiguous. Trimming took 9 bases from V and 0 from J, leaving 12 bases between them. Germline V lookup: CDR1 SNHLY, CDR2 FYNNEI. CDR3 length equals 14 residues. This chain's CDR3 is CARAPDPSGNTIYF. In DNA, the CDR3 is TGTGCCAGAGCCCCGGACCCCTCTGGAAACACCATATATTTT.

This clonotype was detected ten times or more. The V gene is TRBV10-3, the J gene TRBJ1-1; 8 bases fit TRBD1. The CDR3 loop spans 16 amino acids. V shed 5 bases, J shed 1 base, and the junction held 9 bases outside the gene matches. CDR1 is ENHRY, CDR2 SYGVKD, per germline. The DNA for the CDR3 is TGTGCCATCAGTTTCGGGATGGGGACAGGGAACACTGAAGCTTTCTTT. This gives the protein CAISFGMGTGNTEAFF.

This clonotype occurred many times. CDR3 in DNA: TGCAGTGCTAGAGTGACCGGGAGAGACACCGGGGAGCTGTTTTTT. It codes for CSARVTGRDTGELFF. The gene calls are TRBV20-1 and TRBJ2-2; the D gene is possibly TRBD2 (6 bases). The V gene lost 1 base and the J gene lost 3 bases, with 12 bases spanning the gap. The germline gives CDR1 DFQATT, CDR2 SNEGSKA (reference sequence). The CDR3 has 15 residues.

This chain links TRBV4-2 with TRBJ2-5, with D unresolved. CDR3 length: 13 amino acids. Germline loops: CDR1 LGHNA, CDR2 YNFKEQ. Trimming took off 0 bases at V and 5 bases at J, with 7 bases between the two ends. CDR3 nucleotides: TGTGCCAGCAGCCAAGATAGTGGCGAGACCCAGTACTTC. This translates into CASSQDSGETQYF.

In this sample, this clonotype turned up many times. V gene TRBV12-3 or TRBV12-4 combines with J gene TRBJ2-3; D perhaps matches TRBD2 (6 bases). The CDR3 covers 14 residues. V lost 5 bases to trimming and J lost 2 bases, with 11 bases between them. The DNA for the CDR3 is TGTGCCAGCAGTGTCGTAGCGGTCACAGATACGCAGTATTTT. Encoded protein: CASSVVAVTDTQYF.

This clonotype came up many times. CDR3 bases: TGTGCCAGCATTCTCACAGGGTCCAACACTGAAGCTTTCTTT. This codes for CASILTGSNTEAFF. The V and J genes are TRBV12-3 or TRBV12-4 and TRBJ1-1, with D perhaps matching TRBD1 (6 bases). This CDR3 is built from 14 residues. The ends were cut back, 7 bases at V and 2 bases at J, with 14 bases in the middle.

The CDR3 here is CASSFNGHEQYF. CDR3 in DNA: TGTGCCAGCAGCTTTAACGGCCACGAGCAGTACTTC. V is TRBV7-3 and J is TRBJ2-7; D not certain. V dropped 3 bases and J dropped 5 bases, with 8 bases sitting between them. This CDR3 is built from 12 residues. Germline V gene data show CDR1 as SGHTA and CDR2 as FQGTGA.

This clonotype was counted only a few times. V usage is TRBV5-1 and J usage is TRBJ2-3; 14 nucleotides align to TRBD2. The CDR3 has 21 residues. With 3 bases clipped from V and 1 base from J, the junction kept 16 bases outside the gene matches. The V gene's germline CDR1 is SGHRS and CDR2 YFSETQ. This CDR3 reads CASSSGTSGSLTPFRTDTQYF. DNA for the CDR3: TGCGCCAGCAGCTCCGGGACTAGCGGGAGCTTAACTCCCTTCCGCACAGATACGCAGTATTTT.

This clonotype showed up many times. The chain couples TRBV10-3 to TRBJ1-1; TRBD1 aligns across 7 bases. With V trimmed by 3 bases and J by 1 base, 2 bases remained unmatched. Germline V gives CDR1 ENHRY, CDR2 SYGVKD. CDR3 length: 14 amino acids. The DNA for the CDR3 is TGTGCCATCAGTGACGACAGGGAGAACACTGAAGCTTTCTTT. Its translation: CAISDDRENTEAFF.

In its sample, this clonotype was seen many times. This chain uses TRBV12-3 or TRBV12-4 with TRBJ1-2; 7 nucleotides align to TRBD1. V gave up 5 bases and J gave up 7 bases; unmatched junction bases: 13. CDR3 size: 15 residues. The CDR3, as DNA: TGTGCCAGCAGTATAAAAGGGGGCGTAACGTCTGGCTACACCTTC. Its protein product is CASSIKGGVTSGYTF.

In this sample, this clonotype turned up many times. The chain recombines TRBV7-2 with TRBJ1-6; D gene ambiguous. Per the germline V gene, CDR1 is SGHTA and CDR2 is FQGNSA. Deletions cut 2 bases from V and 0 bases from J, with 5 bases between. The CDR3 covers 15 residues. CDR3: CASSLLGSYNSPLHF. The CDR3 nucleotides are TGTGCCAGCAGCTTACTGGGCTCCTATAATTCACCCCTCCACTTT.

The chain recombines TRBV20-1 with TRBJ2-3; possibly TRBD1 or TRBD2 for D (5 bases each). Germline values: CDR1 DFQATT, CDR2 SNEGSKA (reference sequence). The V gene lost 2 bases and the J gene lost 1 base, with 10 bases spanning the gap. The CDR3 contains 14 residues. CDR3 sequence reads: CSARSGGRTDTQYF. In DNA form, the CDR3 reads TGCAGTGCTAGAAGTGGGGGACGCACAGATACGCAGTATTTT.